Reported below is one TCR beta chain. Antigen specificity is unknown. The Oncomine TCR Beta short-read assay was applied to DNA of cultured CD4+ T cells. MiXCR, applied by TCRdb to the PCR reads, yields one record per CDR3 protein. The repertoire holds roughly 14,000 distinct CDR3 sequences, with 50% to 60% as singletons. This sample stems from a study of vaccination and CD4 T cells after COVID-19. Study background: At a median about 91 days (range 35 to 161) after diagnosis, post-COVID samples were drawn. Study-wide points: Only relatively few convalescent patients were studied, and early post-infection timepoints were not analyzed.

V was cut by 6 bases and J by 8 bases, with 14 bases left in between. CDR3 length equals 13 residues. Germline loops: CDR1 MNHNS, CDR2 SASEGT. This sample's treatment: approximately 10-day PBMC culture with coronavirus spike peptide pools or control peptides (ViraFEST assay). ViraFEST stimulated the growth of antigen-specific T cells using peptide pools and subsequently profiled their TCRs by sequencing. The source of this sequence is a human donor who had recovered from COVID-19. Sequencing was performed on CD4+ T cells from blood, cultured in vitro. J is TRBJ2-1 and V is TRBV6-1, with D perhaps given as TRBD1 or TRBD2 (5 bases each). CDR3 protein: CASSRTRGDEQFF. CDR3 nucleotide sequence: TGTGCCAGCAGCCGAACGAGGGGTGATGAGCAGTTCTTC.